This T cell receptor beta chain was sequenced in a study of OX40 agonist ivuxolimab in advanced cancers. Study-level information: The group had a mean age of around 60 years, ranged from about 23 to 85, and was 80% to 90% male.

V lost 5 bases, J lost 3 bases, and 22 bases lay in between. Germline values: CDR1 SEHNR, CDR2 FQNEAQ (reference sequence). The CDR3 runs to 17 residues. Generated by immunoSEQ multiplex PCR, the TCRdb table keeps only in-frame clones and is missing some. The repertoire consists of tens of thousands of clones, with 90% occurring once and the leading ten covering approximately 9.9%. This chain connects TRBV7-9 to TRBJ1-1; D may be TRBD1 (6 bases). The clonotype comes from an adult with an advanced solid tumor such as melanoma, head and neck, liver or kidney cancer. The source was CD4+ or CD8+ T cells sorted from blood, collected in a trial of the OX40 agonist ivuxolimab. CDR3 protein: CASSKDRDNVMDTEAFF. CDR3 nucleotide sequence: TGTGCCAGCAGCAAAGACCGGGACAACGTCATGGACACTGAAGCTTTCTTT.